These 11 T cell receptor beta chains were sequenced from one sample in a study of identical twins. TCRdb analysed the 5' RACE reads with MiXCR anew, one entry per CDR3 protein. The sample includes approximately 210,000 distinct CDR3 sequences, 9.4% of them seen just once. Sequenced input: memory (CD45RO+) T cells sorted from blood. These receptors all stem from a woman under 30 in good health.

J is TRBJ2-5 and V is TRBV18; D may be TRBD1 (5 bases). Germline V gene lookup returns CDR1 KGHSH and CDR2 LQKENI. V gave up 0 bases and J gave up 4 bases, with 12 bases separating them. This CDR3 has 15 amino acids. The CDR3 region has the DNA TGTGCCAGCTCACCACCGACAGCCCTCTTAGAGACCCAGTACTTC. It is translated as CASSPPTALLETQYF.

The V call is TRBV4-3, the J call TRBJ2-7; 8 positions match TRBD1. The CDR3 length is 16 residues. V shed 0 bases, J shed 1 base, and the junction held 5 bases outside the gene matches. The germline V gene has CDR1 LGHNA and CDR2 YSLEER. CDR3: CASSQDRDRRSYEQYF. The CDR3 DNA reads TGCGCCAGCAGCCAAGATAGGGACAGGAGATCCTACGAGCAGTACTTC.

This clonotype was detected many times. The V and J genes are TRBV3-1 and TRBJ2-7, with 9 bases matching TRBD2. Germline V gives CDR1 LGHDT, CDR2 YNNKEL (reference sequence). This CDR3 is 14 amino acids long. The V gene end was trimmed by 3 bases and the J gene end by 2 bases; junction bases not matched to a gene: 2. CDR3 coding DNA: TGTGCCAGCAGCCACCGGACTAGCGCCTACGAGCAGTACTTC. Amino acid sequence: CASSHRTSAYEQYF.

Many counts were recorded for this clonotype. The chain carries TRBV20-1 and TRBJ1-1; TRBD1 agrees at 12 bases. After removal of 6 bases from V and 5 bases from J, the junction contained 4 bases not matched to a gene. The CDR3 loop spans 13 amino acids. Looked up from germline, CDR1 is DFQATT and CDR2 is SNEGSKA (reference sequence). CDR3 loop: CSAPGQGATEAFF. The CDR3 region has the DNA TGCAGTGCCCCGGGACAGGGGGCGACTGAAGCTTTCTTT.

This clonotype was seen many times. This sequence joins TRBV7-3 and TRBJ2-2; D not certain. Germline CDR1 is SGHTA and CDR2 is FQGTGA. The CDR3 runs 13 residues. V lost 4 bases to trimming and J lost 3 bases, with 6 bases between them. CDR3 in amino acids: CASSSYYTGELFF. The CDR3 DNA reads as TGTGCCAGCAGCTCTTATTACACCGGGGAGCTGTTTTTT.

This clonotype came up many times. This chain joins TRBV12-3 or TRBV12-4 and TRBJ2-7; TRBD2 might be the D (5 bases). Deletions cut 5 bases from V and 9 bases from J, with 20 bases between. This CDR3 comprises 14 residues. CDR3 nucleotides: TGTGCCAGCAGTGGAAGCGGATCCTACGACGGGCAGTACTTC. Protein sequence: CASSGSGSYDGQYF.

The table lists this clonotype with a few counts. This chain's CDR3 is CASSLGRGGTDTQYF. CDR3 DNA sequence: TGCGCCAGCAGCTTGGGGCGGGGGGGCACAGATACGCAGTATTTT. This chain connects TRBV5-1 to TRBJ2-3; TRBD2 matches 8 bases. The germline gives CDR1 SGHRS, CDR2 YFSETQ. This CDR3 is built from 15 residues. Trimming cost V 0 bases and J 1 base; bases outside gene matches: 1.

This clonotype was recorded a few times. This sequence joins TRBV12-3 or TRBV12-4 and TRBJ2-2; 10 nucleotides match TRBD2. This CDR3 spans 15 amino acids. Trimming removed 6 bases from V and 3 bases from J; junction bases left unmatched: 4. The CDR3 protein is CASSPGLAYTGELFF. The CDR3 DNA follows: TGTGCCAGCAGCCCGGGACTAGCGTACACCGGGGAGCTGTTTTTT.

There are a few counts of this clonotype. The CDR3 protein is CSLRTGIGTDTQYF. The CDR3 DNA reads TGCAGCTTACGTACAGGGATCGGCACAGATACGCAGTATTTT. The chain combines TRBV29-1 with TRBJ2-3, with D tentatively TRBD1 (6 bases). V lost 8 bases and J 1 base, leaving 16 bases between the germline ends. The CDR3 sequence is 14 residues long. The germline gives CDR1 SQVTM, CDR2 ANQGSEA.

There are a few counts of this clonotype. The J gene is TRBJ2-5, the V gene TRBV6-1; the match to TRBD2 covers 9 bases. Germline V gene lookup returns CDR1 MNHNS and CDR2 SASEGT. CDR3 length: 14 amino acids. After removal of 4 bases from V and 5 bases from J, the junction contained 5 bases not matched to a gene. CDR3 nucleotides: TGTGCCAGCAGTGCGCTAGCGGGAAGGGAGACCCAGTACTTC. It encodes CASSALAGRETQYF.

This clonotype counts as medium-sized. The chain uses TRBV30 and TRBJ1-1; D possibly corresponds to TRBD1 (6 bases). Germline V gene lookup returns CDR1 GTSNPN and CDR2 SVGIG (reference sequence). The CDR3 extends over 12 amino acids. Trimming took 5 bases from V and 8 from J, leaving 15 bases between them. CDR3 bases: TGTGCCTGGGGGGCCACAGGGACCGAAGCTTTCTTT. Protein product: CAWGATGTEAFF.